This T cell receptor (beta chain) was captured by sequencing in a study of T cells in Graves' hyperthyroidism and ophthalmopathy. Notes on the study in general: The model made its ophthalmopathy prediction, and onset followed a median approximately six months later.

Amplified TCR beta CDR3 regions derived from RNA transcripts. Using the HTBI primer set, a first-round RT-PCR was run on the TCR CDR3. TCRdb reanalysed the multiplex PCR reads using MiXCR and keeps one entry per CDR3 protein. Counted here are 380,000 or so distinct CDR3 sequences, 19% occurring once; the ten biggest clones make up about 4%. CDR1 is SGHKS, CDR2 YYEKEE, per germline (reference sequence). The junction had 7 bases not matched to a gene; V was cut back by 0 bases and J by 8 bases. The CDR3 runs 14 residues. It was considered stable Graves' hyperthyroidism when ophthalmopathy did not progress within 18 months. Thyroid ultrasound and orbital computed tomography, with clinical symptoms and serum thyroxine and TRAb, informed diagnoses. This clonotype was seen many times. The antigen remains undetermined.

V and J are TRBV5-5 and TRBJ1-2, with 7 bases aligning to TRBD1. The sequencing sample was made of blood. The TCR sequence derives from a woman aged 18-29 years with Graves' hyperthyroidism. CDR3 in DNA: TGTGCCAGCAGCTTGGGTAGGACAGGCGGAGGCTACACCTTC. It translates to CASSLGRTGGGYTF.